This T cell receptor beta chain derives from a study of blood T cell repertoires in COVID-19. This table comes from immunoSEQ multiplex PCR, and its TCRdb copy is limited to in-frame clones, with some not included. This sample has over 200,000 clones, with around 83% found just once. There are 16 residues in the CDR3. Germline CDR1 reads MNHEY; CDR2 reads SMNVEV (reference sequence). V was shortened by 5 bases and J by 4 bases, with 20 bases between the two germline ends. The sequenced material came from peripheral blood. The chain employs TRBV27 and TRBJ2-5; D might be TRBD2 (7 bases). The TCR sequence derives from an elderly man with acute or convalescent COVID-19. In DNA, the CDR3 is TGTGCCAGCAGTAAATGGACTAGGAAGGGGGGAGAGACCCAGTACTTC. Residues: CASSKWTRKGGETQYF.